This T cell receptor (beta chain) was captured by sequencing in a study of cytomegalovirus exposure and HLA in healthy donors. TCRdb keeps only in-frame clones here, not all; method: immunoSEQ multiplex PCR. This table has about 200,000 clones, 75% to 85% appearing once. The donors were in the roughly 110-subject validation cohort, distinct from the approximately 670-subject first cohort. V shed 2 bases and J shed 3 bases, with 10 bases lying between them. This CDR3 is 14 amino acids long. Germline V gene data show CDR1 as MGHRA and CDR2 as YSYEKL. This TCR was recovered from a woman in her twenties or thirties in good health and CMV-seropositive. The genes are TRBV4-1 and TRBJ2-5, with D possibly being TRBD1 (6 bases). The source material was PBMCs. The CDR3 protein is CASSQTGLEETQYF. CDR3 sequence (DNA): TGCGCCAGCAGCCAAACAGGGTTAGAAGAGACCCAGTACTTC.